The 5 T cell receptor beta chains given below trace back to one sample, sequenced in a study of blood T cell repertoires in COVID-19 (dated by TCRdb to the early 2020s). Receptors were amplified or captured by the immunoSEQ multiplex PCR assay. TCRdb re-hosts the immuneACCESS table, in-frame sequences only. Its copies lack some clones; in the studies checked, an unresolved V gene accounts for under half of them, and the cause for the rest is not known. The sample data list approximately 70,000 clones, and 60% to 85% of these were observed just once. The ten top clones hold approximately 5% of the sample. The sequenced material came from peripheral blood. The receptors shown here come from a woman older than 75 with active or convalescent COVID-19.

CDR3 amino acids: CASSYTGTGGNQPQHF. The CDR3, as DNA: TGTGCCAGCAGTTACACAGGGACAGGGGGCAATCAGCCCCAGCATTTT. The chain joins TRBV6-6 to TRBJ1-5, with TRBD1 matching 10 bases. The germline CDR1 and CDR2 sequences are MNHNY and SVGAGI (reference sequence). V dropped 2 bases and J dropped 2; count of bases not matched to a gene: 3. The CDR3 contains 16 residues.

This sequence joins TRBV11-2 and TRBJ2-1; D perhaps matches TRBD2 (7 bases). Per germline, CDR1 SGHAT and CDR2 FQNNGV. The CDR3 runs to 14 residues. V was trimmed by 6 bases and J by 6 bases, leaving 15 bases between them. The CDR3: CASRWGGYINEQFF. In nucleotides, the CDR3 is TGTGCCAGCAGGTGGGGGGGCTATATCAATGAGCAGTTCTTC.

In nucleotides, the CDR3 is TGCGCCAGCAGCTTACACGCGGCAGGGGTTCGCTCACCCCTCCACTTT. It translates to CASSLHAAGVRSPLHF. The chain combines TRBV5-1 with TRBJ1-6, with D possibly TRBD1 on 6 matching bases. The V and J ends lost 2 bases and 10 bases respectively, with 19 bases between them. Germline lookup yields CDR1 SGHRS and CDR2 YFSETQ. The CDR3 has 16 amino acids.

J is TRBJ2-7 and V is TRBV15; D gene uncertain. Germline CDR1 is LNHNV and CDR2 is YYDKDF (reference sequence). Trimming left V 1 base short and J 6 bases short, with 13 bases between. The CDR3 totals 14 residues. The CDR3 bases are TGTGCCACCAGCAGAGCGGGTGTGTCGGGCGAGCAGTACTTC. Amino acid sequence: CATSRAGVSGEQYF. Full variable domain (rest looked up from reference TRBV15 and TRBJ2-7): DAMVIQNPRYQVTQFGKPVTLSCSQTLNHNVMYWYQQKSSQAPKLLFHYYDKDFNNEADTPDNFQSRRPNTSFCFLDIRSPGLGDTAMYLCATSRAGVSGEQYFGPGTRLTVT.

This chain uses TRBV6-5 with TRBJ2-5; weak D call: TRBD1 (6 bases). Germline CDR1 and CDR2: MNHEY and SVGAGI. The CDR3 loop spans 13 amino acids. Trimming removed 5 bases from V and 5 bases from J, with 12 bases in between. The CDR3 is CASSRQEWETQYF. The CDR3 DNA reads TGTGCCAGCAGTCGACAGGAGTGGGAGACCCAGTACTTC.